The next 31 T cell receptor beta chains were all read from a single sample in a study of blood T cell repertoires in COVID-19 (dated by TCRdb to 2020 to 2022). Receptor amplification or capture employed the immunoSEQ multiplex PCR assay. TCRdb re-hosts the immuneACCESS table, in-frame sequences only. Its copies lack some clones; in the studies checked, an unresolved V gene accounts for under half of them, and the cause for the rest is not known. The table for this sample lists some 94,000 clones; about 83% of them were counted only once. The top ten clones comprise roughly 2% of the sample. Sequences were obtained from peripheral blood. Receptors were obtained from a man between 65 and 80 years old with active or convalescent COVID-19.

The V gene is TRBV28, the J gene TRBJ1-1; D might be TRBD1 (5 bases). Trimming left V 2 bases short and J 0 bases short, with 10 bases between. The CDR3 has 15 amino acids. From germline, CDR1 is MDHEN and CDR2 SYDVKM. The CDR3 here is CASSLGARVNTEAFF. The CDR3 DNA reads TGTGCCAGCAGTTTAGGGGCCAGGGTGAACACTGAAGCTTTCTTT.

The rearrangement links TRBV4-2 to TRBJ2-3, with D possibly being TRBD1 (6 bases). Germline CDR1 LGHNA, CDR2 YNFKEQ. Trimming removed 0 bases from V and 4 bases from J, with 11 bases in between. The CDR3 has 15 residues. The CDR3 loop is CASSQDWGPSDTQYF. The CDR3, as DNA: TGTGCCAGCAGCCAAGATTGGGGGCCTTCAGATACGCAGTATTTT.

The CDR3 nucleotides read TGTGCCAGCACTTTAGCGGGGGACTCCTACAATGAGCAGTTCTTC. Translated: CASTLAGDSYNEQFF. This sequence joins TRBV11-2 and TRBJ2-1, with 9 positions matching TRBD2. There are 15 residues in the CDR3. Unmatched junction bases numbered 4, after V lost 7 bases and J lost 0 bases. Germline CDR1 and CDR2: SGHAT and FQNNGV.

The V and J genes are TRBV18 and TRBJ1-5; D unresolved. CDR3 length equals 13 residues. Germline V gene lookup returns CDR1 KGHSH and CDR2 LQKENI. V was pared by 3 bases and J by 4 bases, with 7 bases between. The chain's CDR3 is CASSPTLNQPQHF. CDR3 DNA: TGTGCCAGCTCACCGACATTAAATCAGCCCCAGCATTTT. Together with reference TRBV18 and TRBJ1-5, the CDR3 gives the full variable domain: NAGVMQNPRHLVRRRGQEARLRCSPMKGHSHVYWYRQLPEEGLKFMVYLQKENIIDESGMPKERFSAEFPKEGPSILRIQQVVRGDSAAYFCASSPTLNQPQHFGDGTRLSIL.

The V and J genes are TRBV19 and TRBJ2-1; 7 positions agree with TRBD2. Germline CDR1 reads LNHDA; CDR2 reads SQIVND (reference sequence). The trim removed 6 bases at V and 4 bases at J, leaving 0 bases unmatched. The CDR3 is made up of 12 amino acids. CDR3 region: CASSGGYNEQFF. The CDR3 nucleotides are TGTGCCAGTAGCGGGGGGTACAATGAGCAGTTCTTC.

The chain recombines TRBV19 with TRBJ1-2, with no clear D. Germline CDR1 LNHDA, CDR2 SQIVND (reference sequence). The CDR3 contains 13 residues. V was pared by 7 bases and J by 2 bases, with 11 bases between. The CDR3, as DNA: TGTGCCAGTACTACGGGTATCAACTATGGCTACACCTTC. It translates to CASTTGINYGYTF.

The V gene is TRBV5-1, the J gene TRBJ1-4, with 11 bases lining up with TRBD1. J was trimmed by 0 bases and V by 4 bases; bases with no gene match: 8. Per the germline V gene, CDR1 is SGHRS and CDR2 is YFSETQ. CDR3 length equals 18 residues. The CDR3 DNA follows: TGCGCCAGCAGCACACGGACAGGGGGCGATACAACTAATGAAAAACTGTTTTTT. It is translated as CASSTRTGGDTTNEKLFF.

The rearrangement joins TRBV3-1 (or the pseudogene TRBV3-2) to TRBJ2-3; a weak D match, TRBD2 (5 bases). V was pared by 4 bases and J by 7 bases, with 15 bases between. Germline CDR1 reads LGHDT; CDR2 reads YNNKEL (reference sequence). The CDR3 contains 14 residues. The CDR3 reads CASSPRARGNTQYF. The DNA for the CDR3 is TGTGCCAGCAGCCCTCGGGCCCGAGGGAATACGCAGTATTTT.

This chain uses TRBV7-2 with TRBJ1-1, with no clear D. Trimming took 2 bases from V and 5 from J, leaving 9 bases between them. The CDR3 is 13 residues long. Germline V gene sequence: CDR1 SGHTA, CDR2 FQGNSA. The CDR3: CASSLRSMTEAFF. The CDR3 DNA is TGTGCCAGCAGCTTACGGAGTATGACTGAAGCTTTCTTT.

The chain carries TRBV7-2 and TRBJ2-5, with a weak D call TRBD1 (5 bases). CDR1 is SGHTA, CDR2 FQGNSA, per germline. The V gene lost 6 bases and the J gene lost 3 bases, with 11 bases spanning the gap. This CDR3 spans 13 amino acids. As DNA, the CDR3 is TGTGCCAGCAGTCCGGCCAGGGAAGAGACCCAGTACTTC. It specifies CASSPAREETQYF.

By share, this clone ranks as medium-sized. This chain links TRBV5-6 with TRBJ1-4, with 10 positions matching TRBD1. V shed 3 bases and J 8 bases; nucleotides not matched to a gene: 4. This CDR3 has 14 amino acids. From germline, CDR1 is SGHDT and CDR2 YYEEEE. CDR3 coding DNA: TGTGCCAGCAGCTGGGACAGGGGAGGAGAAAAACTGTTTTTT. This codes for CASSWDRGGEKLFF.

The chain uses TRBV6-5 and TRBJ2-7; 8 nucleotides align to TRBD2. The CDR3 runs 15 residues. Germline CDR1 is MNHEY and CDR2 is SVGAGI. Unmatched junction bases numbered 4, after V lost 2 bases and J lost 1 base. The CDR3 nucleotides are TGTGCCAGCAGTTACCTTGCTAGCGGGTCCTACGAGCAGTACTTC. This sequence encodes CASSYLASGSYEQYF.

This clone has more than one count but fewer than ten. The rearrangement uses TRBV11-2 and TRBJ1-5, with D maybe TRBD1 (6 bases). The CDR3 loop spans 17 amino acids. Germline lookup yields CDR1 SGHAT and CDR2 FQNNGV. V was clipped by 0 bases and J by 2 bases, with 14 bases between them. CDR3 coding DNA: TGTGCCAGCAGCTTAGATGCCCACAGGGTCGGCAATCAGCCCCAGCATTTT. Translation: CASSLDAHRVGNQPQHF.

This clone was seen only a few times. The chain uses TRBV12-3 or TRBV12-4 and TRBJ2-7; D is possibly TRBD2 (5 bases). V shed 1 base and J shed 5 bases, with 9 bases lying between them. The CDR3 contains 13 residues. CDR3 amino acids: CASSLGGYNEQYF. The CDR3 region has the DNA TGTGCCAGCAGTTTAGGAGGGTATAACGAGCAGTACTTC.

The chain joins TRBV28 to TRBJ2-7, with D possibly being TRBD2 (7 bases). Trimming pared 3 bases from V and 0 bases from J, leaving 12 bases between. Germline V CDR1 and CDR2: MDHEN, SYDVKM. The length of the CDR3 is 15 residues. CDR3 loop: CASSFDRTSSYEQYF. The CDR3 coding sequence is TGTGCCAGCAGTTTCGACAGGACTAGCTCCTACGAGCAGTACTTC.

The J gene is TRBJ2-3, the V gene TRBV4-1; 10 nucleotides match TRBD1. Trimming cost V 4 bases and J 3 bases; bases outside gene matches: 13. The germline V gene encodes CDR1 MGHRA and CDR2 YSYEKL. This CDR3 region has 18 residues. The CDR3 sequence is CASSPRLTGTGATDTQYF. The DNA for the CDR3 is TGCGCCAGCAGCCCCCGACTTACCGGGACAGGGGCTACAGATACGCAGTATTTT.

J is TRBJ2-2 and V is TRBV10-2; a weak D match, TRBD1 (6 bases). The CDR3 extends over 14 amino acids. Per germline, CDR1 WSHSY and CDR2 SAAADI. Trimming stripped 8 bases from V and 5 bases from J, with 15 bases between. CDR3 DNA sequence: TGCGCCAGCCGGCTCGACAGGAAGACCGGGGAGCTGTTTTTT. This gives the protein CASRLDRKTGELFF.

The chain links TRBV7-8 to TRBJ2-1; 7 bases map to TRBD1. Germline CDR1 is SGHVS and CDR2 is FQNEAQ. The CDR3 has 19 residues. J was trimmed by 4 bases and V by 0 bases; bases with no gene match: 15. The CDR3 bases are TGTGCCAGCAGCTTAGCATGGTTAGGGGAACAGGGGCGATACAATGAGCAGTTCTTC. This sequence encodes CASSLAWLGEQGRYNEQFF.

This chain links TRBV6-6 with TRBJ1-5; no clear D gene. This CDR3 comprises 15 residues. Trimming left V 2 bases short and J 0 bases short, with 8 bases between. Germline lookup yields CDR1 MNHNY and CDR2 SVGAGI (reference sequence). The CDR3 loop is CASSYVQISNQPQHF. CDR3 in DNA: TGTGCCAGCAGTTACGTACAGATTAGCAATCAGCCCCAGCATTTT.

The rearrangement joins TRBV21-1 to TRBJ1-6. TRBV21-1 is classified as a pseudogene. The CDR3 runs 11 residues. The CDR3 bases are TGTGCCAGAAAGTCTAACCAACTCCTCCACTTT. Amino acid sequence: CARKSNQLLHF.

The genes are TRBV5-6 and TRBJ1-6; 7 nucleotides agree with TRBD1. Per the germline V gene, CDR1 is SGHDT and CDR2 is YYEEEE. There are 17 residues in the CDR3. Trimming at V came to 0 bases and at J to 0 bases, leaving 3 bases not matched to a gene. For the CDR3, the DNA is TGTGCCAGCAGCTTGGAACAGGGGCACTCCTATAATTCACCCCTCCACTTT. This codes for CASSLEQGHSYNSPLHF.

The chain joins TRBV4-1 to TRBJ1-1; 8 bases align to TRBD1. Looked up from germline, CDR1 is MGHRA and CDR2 is YSYEKL. After removal of 10 bases from V and 1 base from J, the junction contained 8 bases not matched to a gene. The CDR3 has 14 amino acids. The CDR3, as DNA: TGCGCCACCCAACTACAGGGGGGGAACACTGAAGCTTTCTTT. Its protein product is CATQLQGGNTEAFF.

The chain employs TRBV7-2 and TRBJ2-1; 9 bases line up with TRBD2. The CDR3 covers 13 residues. V trimming: 4 bases; J trimming: 8 bases; junction bases outside the gene matches: 3. Germline V gene data show CDR1 as SGHTA and CDR2 as FQGNSA. The CDR3 here is CASSSGTSYEQFF. The CDR3 DNA reads TGTGCCAGCAGCTCCGGGACTAGCTATGAGCAGTTCTTC.

The chain joins TRBV7-2 to TRBJ2-1; tentative D call: TRBD2 (5 bases). Germline CDR1 reads SGHTA; CDR2 reads FQGNSA. Trimming left V 0 bases short and J 2 bases short, with 8 bases between. The CDR3 loop spans 15 amino acids. Here the CDR3 DNA reads TGTGCCAGCAGCTTAGCAACGGGGACCTACAATGAGCAGTTCTTC. It yields the protein CASSLATGTYNEQFF.

The chain has TRBV5-6 and TRBJ1-2; TRBD1 aligns across 7 bases. The V gene's germline CDR1 is SGHDT and CDR2 YYEEEE. V lost 2 bases, J lost 2 bases, and 12 bases stayed unmatched. The CDR3 runs to 17 residues. The CDR3 region has the DNA TGTGCCAGCAGCTTAATCGGCAGGGGGGAAGGAAACTATGGCTACACCTTC. This sequence encodes CASSLIGRGEGNYGYTF.

The chain combines TRBV5-1 with TRBJ2-1, with D maybe TRBD2 (7 bases). This CDR3 comprises 15 residues. In germline, CDR1 is SGHRS, CDR2 YFSETQ. V was pared by 0 bases and J by 2 bases, with 9 bases between. The CDR3 region is CASSLVGGPYNEQFF. The CDR3 bases are TGCGCCAGCAGCTTGGTCGGGGGGCCCTACAATGAGCAGTTCTTC.

This sequence joins TRBV6-6 and TRBJ2-3; 9 bases are shared with TRBD2. With V trimmed by 5 bases and J by 5 bases, 14 bases remained unmatched. CDR1 is MNHNY and CDR2 is SVGAGI in the germline V gene (reference sequence). CDR3 size: 17 residues. CDR3 in amino acids: CASSPSLAGGRRDTQYF. Here the CDR3 DNA reads TGTGCCAGCAGTCCATCCCTGGCGGGGGGGCGGAGAGATACGCAGTATTTT.

The rearrangement joins TRBV2 to TRBJ1-1; 8 bases match TRBD1. CDR1 SNHLY and CDR2 FYNNEI come from the germline V gene. With V trimmed by 7 bases and J by 4 bases, 11 bases remained unmatched. This CDR3 region has 15 residues. CDR3 residues: CASTLRTGRITEAFF. In nucleotides, the CDR3 is TGTGCCAGCACCCTAAGGACAGGGCGGATCACTGAAGCTTTCTTT. Full variable domain (remainder filled in from reference TRBV2 and TRBJ1-1): EPEVTQTPSHQVTQMGQEVILRCVPISNHLYFYWYRQILGQKVEFLVSFYNNEISEKSEIFDDQFSVERPDGSNFTLKIRSTKLEDSAMYFCASTLRTGRITEAFFGQGTRLTVV.

The CDR3 reads CASSLIGGGAYNEQFF. CDR3 nucleotide sequence: TGTGCCAGCAGCCTAATAGGAGGGGGGGCTTACAATGAGCAGTTCTTC. This chain connects TRBV7-6 to TRBJ2-1, with D possibly TRBD2 on 7 matching bases. Per germline, CDR1 SGHVS and CDR2 FNYEAQ. The CDR3 runs 16 residues. Trimming left V 5 bases short and J 4 bases short, with 18 bases between.

This clone was detected only once. The chain recombines TRBV28 with TRBJ1-2; a possible D gene is TRBD1 (6 bases). The germline V and J ends were trimmed by 3 bases and 4 bases, with 12 bases remaining between them. CDR1 and CDR2 (germline): MDHEN, SYDVKM. CDR3 size: 14 residues. The CDR3, as DNA: TGTGCCAGCAGTTTTCAGGTGGGGGCCTATGGCTACACCTTC. It is translated as CASSFQVGAYGYTF.

The CDR3: CSATTGDSNQPQHF. DNA of the CDR3: TGCAGCGCCACGACAGGAGATAGCAATCAGCCCCAGCATTTT. The chain has TRBV29-1 and TRBJ1-5, with D possibly matching TRBD1 (6 bases). This CDR3 has 14 residues. Germline CDR1 is SQVTM and CDR2 is ANQGSEA. Trimming removed 7 bases at V and 0 bases at J, with 13 bases between.